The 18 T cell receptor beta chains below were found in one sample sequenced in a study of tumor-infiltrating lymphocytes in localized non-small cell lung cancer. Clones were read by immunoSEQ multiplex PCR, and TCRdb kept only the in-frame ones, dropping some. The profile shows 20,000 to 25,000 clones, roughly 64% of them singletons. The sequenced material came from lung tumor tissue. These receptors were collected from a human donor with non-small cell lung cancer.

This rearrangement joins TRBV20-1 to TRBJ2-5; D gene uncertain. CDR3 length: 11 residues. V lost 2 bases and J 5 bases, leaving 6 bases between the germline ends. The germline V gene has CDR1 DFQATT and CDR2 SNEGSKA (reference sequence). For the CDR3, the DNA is TGCAGTGCTAGAAGGGCGGAGACCCAGTACTTC. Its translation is CSARRAETQYF.

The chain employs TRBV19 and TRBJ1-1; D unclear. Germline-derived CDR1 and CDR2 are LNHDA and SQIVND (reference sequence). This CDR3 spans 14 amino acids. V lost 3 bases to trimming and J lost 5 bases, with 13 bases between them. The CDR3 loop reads CASSILGSETEAFF. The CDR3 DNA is TGTGCCAGTAGTATTCTGGGATCCGAGACTGAAGCTTTCTTT. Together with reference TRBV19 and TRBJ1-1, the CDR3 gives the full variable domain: DGGITQSPKYLFRKEGQNVTLSCEQNLNHDAMYWYRQDPGQGLRLIYYSQIVNDFQKGDIAEGYSVSREKKESFPLTVTSAQKNPTAFYLCASSILGSETEAFFGQGTRLTVV.

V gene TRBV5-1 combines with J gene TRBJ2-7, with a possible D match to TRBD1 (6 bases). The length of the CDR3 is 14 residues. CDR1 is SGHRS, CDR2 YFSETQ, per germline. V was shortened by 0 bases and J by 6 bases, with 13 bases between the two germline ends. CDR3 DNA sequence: TGCGCCAGCAGCTTGGAGGGGGAGAGTGGCGAGCAGTACTTC. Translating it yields CASSLEGESGEQYF.

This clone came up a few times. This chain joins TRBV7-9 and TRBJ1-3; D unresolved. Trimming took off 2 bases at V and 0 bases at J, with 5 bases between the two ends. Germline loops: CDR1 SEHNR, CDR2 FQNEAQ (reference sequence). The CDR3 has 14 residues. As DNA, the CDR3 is TGTGCCAGCAGCTTATACGGCTCTGGAAACACCATATATTTT. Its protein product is CASSLYGSGNTIYF.

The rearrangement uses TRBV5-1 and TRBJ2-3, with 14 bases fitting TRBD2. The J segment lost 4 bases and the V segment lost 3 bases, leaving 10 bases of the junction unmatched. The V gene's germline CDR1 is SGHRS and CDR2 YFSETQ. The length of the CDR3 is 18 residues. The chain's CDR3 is CASSSGLAGGIISDTQYF. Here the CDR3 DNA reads TGCGCCAGCAGCTCCGGACTAGCGGGAGGAATCATATCAGATACGCAGTATTTT.

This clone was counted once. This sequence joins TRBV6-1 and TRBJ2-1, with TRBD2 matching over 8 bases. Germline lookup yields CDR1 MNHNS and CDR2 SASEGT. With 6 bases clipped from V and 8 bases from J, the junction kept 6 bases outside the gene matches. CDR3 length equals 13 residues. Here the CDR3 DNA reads TGTGCCAGCAGCTTGGGAGCGGGGGATGAGCAGTTCTTC. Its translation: CASSLGAGDEQFF.

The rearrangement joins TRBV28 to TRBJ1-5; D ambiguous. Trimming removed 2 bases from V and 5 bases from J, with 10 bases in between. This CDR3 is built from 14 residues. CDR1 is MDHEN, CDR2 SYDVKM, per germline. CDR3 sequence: CASSLTPYYQPQHF. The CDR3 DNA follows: TGTGCCAGCAGTTTAACCCCATATTATCAGCCCCAGCATTTT. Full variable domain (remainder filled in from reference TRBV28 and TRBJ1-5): DVKVTQSSRYLVKRTGEKVFLECVQDMDHENMFWYRQDPGLGLRLIYFSYDVKMKEKGDIPEGYSVSREKKERFSLILESASTNQTSMYLCASSLTPYYQPQHFGDGTRLSIL.

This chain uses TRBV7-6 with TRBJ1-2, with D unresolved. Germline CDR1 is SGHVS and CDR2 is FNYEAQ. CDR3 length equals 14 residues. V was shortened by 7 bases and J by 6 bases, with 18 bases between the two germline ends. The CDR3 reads CASTSRKGIDGYTF. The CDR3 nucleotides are TGTGCCAGCACCTCACGGAAGGGAATCGATGGCTACACCTTC.

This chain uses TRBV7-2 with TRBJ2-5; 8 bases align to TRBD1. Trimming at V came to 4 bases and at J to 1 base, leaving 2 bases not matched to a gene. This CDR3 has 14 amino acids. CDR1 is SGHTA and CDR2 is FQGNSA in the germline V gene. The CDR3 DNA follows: TGTGCCAGCAGCTGGGGGACAGGCCAAGAGACCCAGTACTTC. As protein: CASSWGTGQETQYF.

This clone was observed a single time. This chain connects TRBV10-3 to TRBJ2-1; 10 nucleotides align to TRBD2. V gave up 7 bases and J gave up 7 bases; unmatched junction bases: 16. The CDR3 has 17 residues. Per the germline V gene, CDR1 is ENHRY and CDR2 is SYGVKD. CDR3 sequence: CAITSRASGSWGNEQFF. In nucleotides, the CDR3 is TGTGCCATCACCTCGCGGGCTAGCGGGAGTTGGGGAAATGAGCAGTTCTTC.

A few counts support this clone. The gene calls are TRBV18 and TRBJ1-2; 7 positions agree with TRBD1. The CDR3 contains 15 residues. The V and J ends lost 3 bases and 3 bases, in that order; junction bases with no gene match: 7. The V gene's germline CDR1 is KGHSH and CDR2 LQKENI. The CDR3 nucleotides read TGTGCCAGCTCACCGGGACAGACGCATTACTATGGCTACACCTTC. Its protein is CASSPGQTHYYGYTF.

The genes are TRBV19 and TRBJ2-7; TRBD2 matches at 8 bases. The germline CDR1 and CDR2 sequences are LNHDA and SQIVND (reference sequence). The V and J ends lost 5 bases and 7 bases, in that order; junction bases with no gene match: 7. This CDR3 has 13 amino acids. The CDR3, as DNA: TGTGCCAGTAGTGTAGGACTAGCTTGGGAGCAGTACTTC. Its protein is CASSVGLAWEQYF.

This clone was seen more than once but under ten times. The CDR3 loop is CASSGEGDLGYTF. CDR3 nucleotide sequence: TGTGCCAGCAGTGGGGAGGGCGATCTGGGCTACACCTTC. The chain uses TRBV2 and TRBJ1-2; D is uncertain. V was cut by 4 bases and J by 8 bases, with 14 bases left in between. This CDR3 comprises 13 residues. Per germline, CDR1 SNHLY and CDR2 FYNNEI.

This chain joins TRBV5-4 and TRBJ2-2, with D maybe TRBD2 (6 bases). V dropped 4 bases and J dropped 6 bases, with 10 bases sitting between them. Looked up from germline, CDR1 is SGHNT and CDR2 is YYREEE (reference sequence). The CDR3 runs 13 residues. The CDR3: CASSRAGSGELFF. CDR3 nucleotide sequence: TGTGCCAGCAGCCGGGCGGGGTCCGGGGAGCTGTTTTTT.

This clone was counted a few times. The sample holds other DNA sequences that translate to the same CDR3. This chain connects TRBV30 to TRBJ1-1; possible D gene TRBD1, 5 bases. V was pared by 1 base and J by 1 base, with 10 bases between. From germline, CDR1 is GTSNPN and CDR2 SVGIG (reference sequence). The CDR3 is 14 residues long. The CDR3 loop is CAWSEGIQNTEAFF. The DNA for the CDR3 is TGTGCCTGGAGTGAGGGGATTCAGAACACTGAAGCTTTCTTT.

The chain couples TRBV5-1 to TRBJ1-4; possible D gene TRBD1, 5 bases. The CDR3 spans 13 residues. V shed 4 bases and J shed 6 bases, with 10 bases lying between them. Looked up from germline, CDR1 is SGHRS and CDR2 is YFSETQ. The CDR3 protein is CASSAGTDEKLFF. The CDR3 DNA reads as TGCGCCAGCAGCGCTGGGACGGATGAAAAACTGTTTTTT.

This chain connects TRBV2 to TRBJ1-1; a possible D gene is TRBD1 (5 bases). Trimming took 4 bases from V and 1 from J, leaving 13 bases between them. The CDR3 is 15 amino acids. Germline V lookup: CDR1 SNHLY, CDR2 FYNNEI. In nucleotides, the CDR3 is TGTGCCAGCAGTGGCCCGACAGCGTCGAACACTGAAGCTTTCTTT. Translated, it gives CASSGPTASNTEAFF. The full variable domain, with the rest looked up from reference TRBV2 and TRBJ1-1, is EPEVTQTPSHQVTQMGQEVILRCVPISNHLYFYWYRQILGQKVEFLVSFYNNEISEKSEIFDDQFSVERPDGSNFTLKIRSTKLEDSAMYFCASSGPTASNTEAFFGQGTRLTVV.

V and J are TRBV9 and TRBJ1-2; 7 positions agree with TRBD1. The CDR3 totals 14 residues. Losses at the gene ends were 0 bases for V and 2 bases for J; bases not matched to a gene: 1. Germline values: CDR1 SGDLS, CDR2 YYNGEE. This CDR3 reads CASSVGGQNYGYTF. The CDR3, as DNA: TGTGCCAGCAGCGTAGGGGGACAGAACTATGGCTACACCTTC.